The TCR beta chain under discussion was sequenced for a study of blood T cell repertoires in COVID-19. Across the whole study: Samples of COVID-19 (acute and convalescent) were obtained from the United States, Italy and Spain. Sources were T cells, B-cell-depleted T cells, or PBMCs; the material itself was cDNA or gDNA.

Germline V gene sequence: CDR1 MDHEN, CDR2 SYDVKM. V was trimmed by 2 bases and J by 3 bases, leaving 10 bases between them. The CDR3 has 14 residues. In the authors' workflow: The authors estimated nucleated cell counts from reference gene primer amplification. Assay: immunoSEQ multiplex PCR; the TCRdb copy retains only in-frame clones and omits some. Clone size and V and J calls were adopted from that table, with D and trimming inferred from the DNA. This table holds 200,000 to 250,000 clones, around 90% found once. The rearrangement uses TRBV28 and TRBJ1-2; the D is unclear. The source is a woman under 30 who had recovered from COVID-19. Sequencing input: peripheral blood. CDR3 sequence reads: CASSLGRPDYGYTF. The CDR3 coding sequence is TGTGCCAGCAGTTTAGGCAGGCCAGACTATGGCTACACCTTC.